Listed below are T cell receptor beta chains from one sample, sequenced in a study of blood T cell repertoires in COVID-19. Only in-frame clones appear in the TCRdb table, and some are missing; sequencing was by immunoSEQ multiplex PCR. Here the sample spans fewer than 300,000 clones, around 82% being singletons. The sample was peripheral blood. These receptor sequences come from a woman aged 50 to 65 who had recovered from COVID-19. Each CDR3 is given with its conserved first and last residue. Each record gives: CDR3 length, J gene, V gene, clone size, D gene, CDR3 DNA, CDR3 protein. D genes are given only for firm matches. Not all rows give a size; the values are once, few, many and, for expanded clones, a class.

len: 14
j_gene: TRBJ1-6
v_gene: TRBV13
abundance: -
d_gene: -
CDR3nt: TGTGCCAGCAGCTTAGGACAGAATAATTCACCCCTCCACTTT
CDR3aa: CASSLGQNNSPLHF

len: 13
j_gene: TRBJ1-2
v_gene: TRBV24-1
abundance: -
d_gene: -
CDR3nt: TGTGCCACCAGTGATCCCGGGGGGGTTGGCTACACCTTC
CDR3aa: CATSDPGGVGYTF

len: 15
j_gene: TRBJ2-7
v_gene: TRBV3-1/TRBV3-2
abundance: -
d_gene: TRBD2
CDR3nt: TGTGCCAGCAGCCCTCTAGCGGGGTTCTTATACGAGCAGTACTTC
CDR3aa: CASSPLAGFLYEQYF

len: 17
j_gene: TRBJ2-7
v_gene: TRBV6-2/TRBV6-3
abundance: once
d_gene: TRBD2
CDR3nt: TGTGCCAGCAGTCGGGAGCCCCTTGGACTAGCACACTACGAGCAGTACTTC
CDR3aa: CASSREPLGLAHYEQYF

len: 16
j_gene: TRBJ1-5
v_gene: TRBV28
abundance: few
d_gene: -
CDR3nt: TGTGCCAGCAGTTTATACGGGGCGGGGATCAATCAGCCCCAGCATTTT
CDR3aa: CASSLYGAGINQPQHF

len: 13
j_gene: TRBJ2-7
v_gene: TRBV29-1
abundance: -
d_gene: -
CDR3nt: TGCAGCGTTGTGGAGGGACCGACCTACGAGCAGTACTTC
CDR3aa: CSVVEGPTYEQYF

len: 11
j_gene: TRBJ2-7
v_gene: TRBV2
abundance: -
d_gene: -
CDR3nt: TGTGCCAGCAGTGAAGTAGCCGAGCAGTACTTC
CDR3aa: CASSEVAEQYF

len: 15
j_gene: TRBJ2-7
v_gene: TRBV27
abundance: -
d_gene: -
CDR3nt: TGTGCCAGCAGTCAATATAGCGAGAGCTCCTACGAGCAGTACTTC
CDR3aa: CASSQYSESSYEQYF

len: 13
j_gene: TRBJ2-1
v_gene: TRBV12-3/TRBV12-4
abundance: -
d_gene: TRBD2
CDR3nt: TGTGCCAGCAGCGGGACTACACACAATGAGCAGTTCTTC
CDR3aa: CASSGTTHNEQFF

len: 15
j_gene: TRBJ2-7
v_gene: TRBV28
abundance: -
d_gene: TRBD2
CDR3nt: TGTGCCAGCAGGAGGACTAGCGGGGGAGTCTACGAGCAGTACTTC
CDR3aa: CASRRTSGGVYEQYF

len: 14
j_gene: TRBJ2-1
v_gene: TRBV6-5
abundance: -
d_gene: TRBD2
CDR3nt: TGTGCCAGCAGCAATAGACTAGCGAGGAATGAGCAGTTCTTC
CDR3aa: CASSNRLARNEQFF

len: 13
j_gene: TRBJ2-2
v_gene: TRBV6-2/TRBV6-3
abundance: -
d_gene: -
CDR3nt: TGTGCCAGCAGCCTCCGACTTGACGGGGAGCTGTTTTTT
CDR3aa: CASSLRLDGELFF

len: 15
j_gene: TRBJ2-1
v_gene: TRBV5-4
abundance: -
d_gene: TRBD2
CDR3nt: TGTGCCAGCAGAGCCGGACTAGCGTCGTACAATGAGCAGTTCTTC
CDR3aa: CASRAGLASYNEQFF

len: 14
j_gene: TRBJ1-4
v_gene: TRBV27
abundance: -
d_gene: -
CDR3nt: TGTGCCAGCAGTTTATGGGGAGGGAACGAAAAACTGTTTTTT
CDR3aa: CASSLWGGNEKLFF

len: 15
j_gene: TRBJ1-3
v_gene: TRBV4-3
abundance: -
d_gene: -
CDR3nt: TGCGCCAGCAGCCAAGATATAAGGGAGGGAAACACCATATATTTT
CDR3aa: CASSQDIREGNTIYF

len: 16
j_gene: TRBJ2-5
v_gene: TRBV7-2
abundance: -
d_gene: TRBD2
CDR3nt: TGTGCCAGCAGGTTAAGCGGGAGTTCCGTGGGGGAGACCCAGTACTTC
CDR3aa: CASRLSGSSVGETQYF

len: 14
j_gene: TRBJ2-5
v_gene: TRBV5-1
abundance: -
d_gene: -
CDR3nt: TGCGCCAGCAGCTTGGGTACTAGAGAAGAGACCCAGTACTTC
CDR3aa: CASSLGTREETQYF

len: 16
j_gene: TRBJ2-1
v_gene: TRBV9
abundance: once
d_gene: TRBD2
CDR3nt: TGTGCCAGCAGCGTATGGGGACTAGCGGGGTCGAATGAGCAGTTCTTC
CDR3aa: CASSVWGLAGSNEQFF

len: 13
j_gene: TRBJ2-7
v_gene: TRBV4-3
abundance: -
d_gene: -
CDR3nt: TGCGCCAGCAGCCCCCGGGCGGGTTACGAGCAGTACTTC
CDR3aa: CASSPRAGYEQYF

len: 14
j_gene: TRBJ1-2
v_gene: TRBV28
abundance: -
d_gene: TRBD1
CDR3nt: TGTGCCAGCAGCCCGGGACAGGGTGGCTATGGCTACACCTTC
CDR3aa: CASSPGQGGYGYTF

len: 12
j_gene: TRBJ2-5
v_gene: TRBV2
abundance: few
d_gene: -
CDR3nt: TGTGCCAGCGCCACAGGGAAGGAGACCCAGTACTTC
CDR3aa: CASATGKETQYF

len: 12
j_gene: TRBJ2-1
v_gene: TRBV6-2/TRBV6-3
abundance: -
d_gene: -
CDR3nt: TGTGCCAGCAGTTACGCGGTCAATGAGCAGTTCTTC
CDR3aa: CASSYAVNEQFF

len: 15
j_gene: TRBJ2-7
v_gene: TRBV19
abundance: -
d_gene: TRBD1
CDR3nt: TGTGCCAGTAGTACTCCAGGGGGCGGTAGGTACGAGCAGTACTTC
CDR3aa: CASSTPGGGRYEQYF

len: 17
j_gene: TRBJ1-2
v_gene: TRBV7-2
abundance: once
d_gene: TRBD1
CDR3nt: TGTGCCAGCAGCTTACCCCCGGGACAGGGTTCTAACTATGGCTACACCTTC
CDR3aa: CASSLPPGQGSNYGYTF

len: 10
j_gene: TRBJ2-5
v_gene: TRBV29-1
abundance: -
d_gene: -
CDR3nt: TGCAGCGTCAGACAAGAGACCCAGTACTTC
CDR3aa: CSVRQETQYF

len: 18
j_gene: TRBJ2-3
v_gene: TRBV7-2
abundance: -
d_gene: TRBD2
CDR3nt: TGTGCCAGCAGCTTAGTGGGGCTAGCGGGTGGGCGCGCAGATACGCAGTATTTT
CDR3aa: CASSLVGLAGGRADTQYF

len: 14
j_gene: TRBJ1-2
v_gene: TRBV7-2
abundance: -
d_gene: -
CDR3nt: TGTGCCAGCAGCTTAAACCGTGCAGGGGAAGGCTACACCTTC
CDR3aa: CASSLNRAGEGYTF

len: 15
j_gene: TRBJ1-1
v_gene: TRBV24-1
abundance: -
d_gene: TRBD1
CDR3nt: TGTGCCACCAGTGAAAGGACAGGAAAGAACACTGAAGCTTTCTTT
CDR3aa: CATSERTGKNTEAFF

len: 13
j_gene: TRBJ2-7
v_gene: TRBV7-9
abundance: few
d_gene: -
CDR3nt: TGTGCCAGCAGCCCGACAGGTTCCTACGAGCAGTACTTC
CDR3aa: CASSPTGSYEQYF

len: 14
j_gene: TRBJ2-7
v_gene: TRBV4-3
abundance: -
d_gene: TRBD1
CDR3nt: TGCGCCAGCAGCCAGGGGACAGTCTCCTACGAGCAGTACTTC
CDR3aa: CASSQGTVSYEQYF

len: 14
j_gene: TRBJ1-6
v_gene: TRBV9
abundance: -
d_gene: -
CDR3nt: TGTGCCAGCAGCGTAGTAGACGGGAGCTCACCCCTCCACTTT
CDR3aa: CASSVVDGSSPLHF

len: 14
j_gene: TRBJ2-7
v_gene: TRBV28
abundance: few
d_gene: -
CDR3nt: TGTGCCAGCAAGAACAGGGAGTTTATCTACGAGCAGTACTTC
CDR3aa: CASKNREFIYEQYF

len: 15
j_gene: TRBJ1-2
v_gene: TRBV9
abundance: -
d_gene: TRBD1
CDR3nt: TGTGCCAGCAGCGGGGGACAGGGGCCGATCTATGGCTACACCTTC
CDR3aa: CASSGGQGPIYGYTF

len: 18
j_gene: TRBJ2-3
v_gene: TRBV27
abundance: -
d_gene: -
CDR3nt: TGTGCCAGCACCCCCGGGAGAGGTAGGGGCATAGGCACAGATACGCAGTATTTT
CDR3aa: CASTPGRGRGIGTDTQYF

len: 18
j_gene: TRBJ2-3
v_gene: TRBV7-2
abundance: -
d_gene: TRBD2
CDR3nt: TGTGCCAGCAGCTTAGTACGGCTAGCGGGAGGGCCCTCAGATACGCAGTATTTT
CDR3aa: CASSLVRLAGGPSDTQYF

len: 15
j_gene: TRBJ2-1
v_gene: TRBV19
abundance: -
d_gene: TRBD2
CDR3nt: TGTGCCAGTAGGGATCTAGCGGGGGGTATGAATGAGCAGTTCTTC
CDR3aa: CASRDLAGGMNEQFF

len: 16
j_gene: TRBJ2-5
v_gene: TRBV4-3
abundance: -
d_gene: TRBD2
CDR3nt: TGCGCCAGCAGCCCGGGACTAGCGGGACCGGCAGAGACCCAGTACTTC
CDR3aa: CASSPGLAGPAETQYF

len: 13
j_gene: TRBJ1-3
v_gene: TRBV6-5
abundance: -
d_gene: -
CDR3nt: TGTGCCAGCTGGACAAACTCTGGAAACACCATATATTTT
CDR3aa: CASWTNSGNTIYF

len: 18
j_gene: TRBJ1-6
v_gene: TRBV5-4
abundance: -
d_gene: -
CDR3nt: TGTGCCAGCAGCTTGGGGCAGGGGATGGGGTCCTATAATTCACCCCTCCACTTT
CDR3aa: CASSLGQGMGSYNSPLHF

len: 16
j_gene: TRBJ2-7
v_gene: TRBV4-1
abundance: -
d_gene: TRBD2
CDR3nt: TGCGCCAGCAGCCAGGGTTCAGGGAGGGTGAGTGACGAGCAGTACTTC
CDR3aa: CASSQGSGRVSDEQYF

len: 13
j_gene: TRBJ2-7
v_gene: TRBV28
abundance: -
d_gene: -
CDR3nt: TGTGCCAGCAGGCCAGGGGGGATCTACGAGCAGTACTTC
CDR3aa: CASRPGGIYEQYF

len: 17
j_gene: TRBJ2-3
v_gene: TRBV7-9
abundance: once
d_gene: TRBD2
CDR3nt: TGTGCCAGCAGCCCCCCCTCGGGGGGGCTCGTCACAGATACGCAGTATTTT
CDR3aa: CASSPPSGGLVTDTQYF

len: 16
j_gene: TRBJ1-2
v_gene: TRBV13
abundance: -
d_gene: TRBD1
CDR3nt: TGTGCCAGCAGCTTTAACCGGGACAGCAAAAACTATGGCTACACCTTC
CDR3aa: CASSFNRDSKNYGYTF

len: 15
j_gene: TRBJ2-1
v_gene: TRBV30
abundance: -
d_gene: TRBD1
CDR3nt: TGTGCCTGGAGGTTCCGGGACAGGGCTTACAATGAGCAGTTCTTC
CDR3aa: CAWRFRDRAYNEQFF

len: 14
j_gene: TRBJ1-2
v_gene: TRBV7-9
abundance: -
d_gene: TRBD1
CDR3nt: TGTGCCAGCAGCCCCGGACAGGCTAACTATGGCTACACCTTC
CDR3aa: CASSPGQANYGYTF

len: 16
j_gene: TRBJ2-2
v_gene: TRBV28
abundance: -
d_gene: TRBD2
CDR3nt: TGTGCCAGCAGCTATAGACTAGCGCGGAACACCGGGGAGCTGTTTTTT
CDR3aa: CASSYRLARNTGELFF

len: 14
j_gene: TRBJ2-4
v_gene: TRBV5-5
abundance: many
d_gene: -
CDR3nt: TGTGCCAGCAGCTTTATGGGGGCAGGAAACATTCAGTACTTC
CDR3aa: CASSFMGAGNIQYF

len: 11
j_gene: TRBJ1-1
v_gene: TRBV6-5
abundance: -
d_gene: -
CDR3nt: TGTGCCAGCAGTTACTCCGGGGAAGCTTTCTTT
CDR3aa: CASSYSGEAFF

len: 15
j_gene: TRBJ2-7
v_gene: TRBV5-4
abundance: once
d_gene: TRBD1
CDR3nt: TGTGCCAGCAGCCACGCCAGGACAGGGCCCTACGAGCAGTACTTC
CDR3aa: CASSHARTGPYEQYF

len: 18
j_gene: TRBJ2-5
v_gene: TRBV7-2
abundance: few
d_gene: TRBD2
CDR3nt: TGTGCCAGCAGCTCCGGGACTAGCGGGGGGGCAAAACAAGAGACCCAGTACTTC
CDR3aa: CASSSGTSGGAKQETQYF

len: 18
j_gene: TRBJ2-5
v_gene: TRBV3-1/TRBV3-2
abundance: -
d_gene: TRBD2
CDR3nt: TGTGCCAGCAGCCACTCCTACCCCCCCCTAGCGGGGGTGGAGACCCAGTACTTC
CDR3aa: CASSHSYPPLAGVETQYF

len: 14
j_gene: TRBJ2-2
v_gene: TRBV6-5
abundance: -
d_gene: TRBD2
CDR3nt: TGTGCCAGCAGTTACAGTCGGGAGGGCGGGGAGCTGTTTTTT
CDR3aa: CASSYSREGGELFF

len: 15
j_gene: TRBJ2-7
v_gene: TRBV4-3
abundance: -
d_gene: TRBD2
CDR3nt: TGCGCCAGCAGCCAAGAGGGCGGGAGGGCCGGGGAGCAGTACTTC
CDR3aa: CASSQEGGRAGEQYF

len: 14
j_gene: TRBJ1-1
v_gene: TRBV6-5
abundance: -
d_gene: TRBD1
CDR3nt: TGTGCCAGCAGTCAGCAGGGGGTCTCCACTGAAGCTTTCTTT
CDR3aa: CASSQQGVSTEAFF

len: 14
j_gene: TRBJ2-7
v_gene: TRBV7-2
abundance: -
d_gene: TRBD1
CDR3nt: TGTGCCAGCAGCTTACAGGGGGCCGTAACGGAGCAGTACTTC
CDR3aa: CASSLQGAVTEQYF

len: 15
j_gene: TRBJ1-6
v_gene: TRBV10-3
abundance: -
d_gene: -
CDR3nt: TGTGCCATCAGTGAGTCTCAGGGAGGAAATTCACCCCTCCACTTT
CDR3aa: CAISESQGGNSPLHF